This TCR beta chain is from a study of regulatory T cells in long-lasting Graves disease (dated by TCRdb to the early 2020s). In the study overall: Persistent Graves' disease meant more than 5 years of antithyroid drug treatment with TSH receptor autoantibodies that stayed positive. Patients with persistent Graves' disease were compared with patients with newly diagnosed Graves' disease using TCR sequencing and RNA sequencing of peripheral blood. The study was registered as a clinical trial and conducted in China. TCR sequencing covered about 13 persistent and around 20 newly diagnosed Graves' disease patients, around 33 samples in total. On average, persistent Graves' disease patients in the clinical cohort had been on antithyroid drugs for about 10.3 years. Broad study findings and their caveats: Because the primary lesion, thyroid tissue, could not be accessed, the study looked at peripheral blood alone. The authors noted that the small sample size was a limitation that may lower accuracy. Patients with persistent disease shared more public clonotypes (under 3,000) than newly diagnosed patients did (about 970). Sequencing and analysis were limited to the TCR beta chain. Compared with newly diagnosed patients, persistent Graves' disease patients had lower TCR Shannon entropy and fewer highly expanded clones, which suggests clonal expansion. Preferential use of TRBV28, TRBJ1-2 and TRBJ2-5 was observed in persistent disease, whereas TRBV20-1 and TRBJ2-1 were favored in newly diagnosed disease.

The library was obtained by multiplex PCR. Sequencing relied on an Illumina HiSeq 4000. To build TCR beta libraries, CDR3 regions were amplified by Arm-PCR using iRepertoire HTBI primers. Before sequencing, the PCR products underwent gel purification. For the original study's pipeline: Gene usage analysis of CDR3 amino acid clonotypes relied on the 62 TRBV and 13 to 15 TRBJ segments identified across samples. COPE and FqMerger were used to merge filtered high-quality paired reads into contigs. BLAST was used to align contigs to IMGT TRBV, TRBD and TRBJ reference genes, with CDR3 defined following IMGT. Any clonotype with a frequency above 0.1% was classified as a highly expanded clone. Shannon entropy was used to measure repertoire diversity, and the Gini coefficient was used to measure V-J evenness. Clonotypes shared by more than one individual were considered public. Using fastp trimming at Q25 and MiXCR clonotype assembly, TCRdb reanalyzed the public sequencing data and kept in-frame beta chains. Each record represents a unique CDR3 protein, reported with the most common genes and DNA among its rows. TCRdb's processing, not the authors' own work, is the source of the V and J calls. This sample is represented by around 460,000 distinct CDR3 sequences; 20% to 25% of them were singletons. The ten largest clones add up to roughly 7.1% of the sample.

What the time point label conveys for this sample: persistent/refractory GD, antithyroid drugs over 5 years with positive TRAb. RNA was extracted from PBMCs in TRIzol for both TCR sequencing and RNA sequencing. The diagnosis of Graves' disease was made according to American Thyroid Association guidelines. The patients came from an endocrinology department in Xi'an, China. Each patient gave roughly 8.4 milliliters of peripheral blood, collected in an EDTA anticoagulant tube. Ficoll Paque Plus density gradient separation was used to isolate PBMCs, and no further T cell sorting was done. RNA quality was checked with an Agilent 2100 Bioanalyzer and agarose gel, and concentration with a NanoDrop 2000. CDR1 and CDR2, looked up from the germline V gene (reference sequence), are SGHNT and YYREEE. For this chain, trimming is 4 bases at the V end and 2 bases at the J end, and the number of junction bases without a gene match is 10. From cysteine to phenylalanine, the CDR3 is 16 amino acids long. The DNA shown is the 48-base CDR3, in frame from base 1.

On this clonotype itself: It lacks a known antigen. No much larger clonotype is one base removed from it; base qualities were not supplied.

This receptor chain uses TRBV5-4 and TRBJ2-7; 9 junctional bases match TRBD2. Sequenced here: peripheral blood mononuclear cells (PBMCs), sampled when the disease was refractory, from a patient treated with antithyroid drugs. The TCR originated in a female donor with Graves disease. Here is the DNA: TGTGCCAGCAGCCTATGGTCCAGCGGGGGGACCTACGAGCAGTACTTC. It encodes CASSLWSSGGTYEQYF.